These T cell receptor beta chains were read from a single sample in a study of OX40 agonist ivuxolimab in advanced cancers. Produced via immunoSEQ multiplex PCR; TCRdb's table is partial and in-frame only. The sample lists 55,000 to 75,000 clones; roughly nine tenths were seen once. The material was CD4+ or CD8+ T cells sorted from blood, obtained in a trial of the OX40 agonist ivuxolimab. These receptors all stem from an adult with an advanced solid tumor such as melanoma, head and neck, liver or kidney cancer. CDR3s include the opening cysteine and the closing phenylalanine or tryptophan.

TRBJ2-1,12,TRBV28,CASSKTGVRQFF
TRBJ2-7,12,TRBV28,CASSPGPYEQYF
TRBJ2-5,14,TRBV4-1,CASSLAGARETQYF
TRBJ2-7,14,TRBV2,CASSSGTGLSEQYF
TRBJ2-3,13,TRBV6-4,CASSVNVGGTQYF
TRBJ1-3,14,TRBV2,CASSDLAGGNTIYF
TRBJ1-3,14,TRBV5-1,CASSLSGNSNTIYF
TRBJ1-2,12,TRBV2,CASRDSIYGYTF
TRBJ2-1,14,TRBV13,CASSQASGYNEQFF
TRBJ1-1,15,TRBV6-6,CASTYGGTRGTEAFF
TRBJ2-7,12,TRBV5-6,CASSRLAYEQYF
TRBJ2-7,15,TRBV19,CASSISTGGSYEQYF
TRBJ2-7,15,TRBV5-1,CASSLERGTSYEQYF
TRBJ2-7,15,TRBV5-1,CASSLQGAVSYEQYF
TRBJ2-1,17,TRBV27,CASTASSGIWSYNEQFF
TRBJ1-6,16,TRBV19,CASSRGGSSYNSPLHF
TRBJ2-5,14,TRBV6-1,CASRDQGRGETQYF
TRBJ1-1,14,TRBV9,CASSPSSRRTEAFF
TRBJ2-5,14,TRBV9,CASSPGTPQETQYF
TRBJ2-3,15,TRBV5-1,CASSLDSTKSDTQYF
TRBJ2-2,15,TRBV30,CAWSPRLAGGGELFF
TRBJ2-3,17,TRBV5-6,CASSVDRATTSTDTQYF
TRBJ1-1,13,TRBV6-6,CASTPNVDFEAFF
TRBJ2-5,12,TRBV30,CAWGPLAETQYF
TRBJ2-1,16,TRBV11-2,CASSLTWKQSWNEQFF